This T cell receptor beta chain is drawn from a study of cytomegalovirus exposure and HLA in healthy donors. Looking at the study overall: Across some 400 genotyped donors, approximately 80% landed in the Caucasian-associated ancestry cluster.

This CDR3 comprises 16 residues. In germline, CDR1 is SNHLY, CDR2 FYNNEI. About this clone itself: An end of the junction differs from the germline gene, which may be a read error.

Vbeta (60) and Jbeta (13) primers were used in the PCR. The method was immunoSEQ multiplex PCR; TCRdb's version includes in-frame clones alone and lacks a portion of them. The sample includes roughly 100,000 clones, around 80% seen only once; the top ten take about 10%. Sequenced: PBMCs. The TCR was taken from a man aged 18 to 30 in good health and CMV-seropositive. The rearrangement links TRBV2 to TRBJ2-3; D is possibly TRBD2 (6 bases). The CDR3 loop reads CASSEARVDYPHPSRF. CDR3 coding DNA: TGTGCCAGCAGTGAAGCGCGGGTGGACTACCCGCACCCGAGCCGTTTT.